These 22 T cell receptor beta chains share one sample of origin, sequenced in a study of identical twins. TCRdb used MiXCR to reprocess the 5' RACE reads, holding one entry per CDR3 protein. The sample holds under 500,000 distinct CDR3 sequences; 13% to 15% are singletons and the top ten take more than 0.8%. These same data were also listed under a study on yellow fever vaccine responses in identical twins.

The sample was CD4+ T cells sorted from blood. These receptors originate from a woman aged 18-29 years in good health.

This clonotype was counted between two and nine times. Written as DNA, the CDR3 is TGTGCCAGCAGCTTAGGCGGGTGGGGGGGAACAGATACGCAGTATTTT. Amino acid sequence: CASSLGGWGGTDTQYF. The chain links TRBV7-3 to TRBJ2-3; 7 nucleotides align to TRBD2. The CDR3 runs 16 residues. J lost 3 bases, V lost 2 bases, and 8 bases had no gene match. Germline CDR1 SGHTA, CDR2 FQGTGA.

The chain recombines TRBV30 with TRBJ2-7; D unresolved. The CDR3 spans 11 residues. Germline V CDR1 and CDR2: GTSNPN, SVGIG (reference sequence). V was cut by 1 base and J by 3 bases, with 4 bases left in between. The CDR3 is CAWSADYEQYF. The CDR3 bases are TGTGCCTGGAGTGCTGACTACGAGCAGTACTTC.

The rearrangement links TRBV30 to TRBJ2-1; 15 nucleotides line up with TRBD2. Germline-derived CDR1 and CDR2 are GTSNPN and SVGIG (reference sequence). This CDR3 region has 14 residues. V lost 1 base to trimming and J lost 12 bases; unmatched junction nucleotides: 4. The CDR3 nucleotides read TGTGCCTGGAGTGGGACTAGCGGGGGGGCCTCGCAGTTCTTC. Protein sequence: CAWSGTSGGASQFF.

The V and J genes are TRBV14 and TRBJ1-5, with unresolved D. V was shortened by 0 bases and J by 11 bases, with 11 bases between the two germline ends. This CDR3 region has 13 residues. Looked up from germline, CDR1 is SGHDN and CDR2 is FVKESK. The CDR3, as DNA: TGTGCCAGCAGCCAAGATTGGTCAGCGTCCCAGCATTTT. The encoded protein is CASSQDWSASQHF.

J is TRBJ2-3 and V is TRBV19; D tentatively fits TRBD1 or TRBD2 (5 bases each). V was clipped by 4 bases and J by 5 bases, with 10 bases between them. Germline lookup yields CDR1 LNHDA and CDR2 SQIVND (reference sequence). The CDR3 runs to 13 residues. The CDR3 sequence: CASSKGRGDTQYF. The CDR3 DNA sequence: TGTGCCAGTAGTAAGGGACGGGGAGATACGCAGTATTTT.

V usage is TRBV11-2 and J usage is TRBJ2-3; D call uncertain. The V gene lost 2 bases and the J gene lost 8 bases, with 8 bases spanning the gap. Germline V gene sequence: CDR1 SGHAT, CDR2 FQNNGV. The CDR3 covers 12 residues. The CDR3 DNA follows: TGTGCCAGCAGCTTAAACAGCGCTACGCAGTATTTT. It yields the protein CASSLNSATQYF.

This clonotype has only a few counts. The J gene is TRBJ2-7, the V gene TRBV19; 8 positions agree with TRBD2. The CDR3 has 15 amino acids. The ends lost 5 bases at V and 4 bases at J; junction bases unmatched: 10. The germline CDR1 and CDR2 sequences are LNHDA and SQIVND (reference sequence). CDR3 in amino acids: CASSGPGGGLYEQYF. The CDR3 DNA sequence: TGTGCCAGTAGTGGCCCCGGGGGGGGGCTGTACGAGCAGTACTTC.

This clonotype was seen only a few times. V and J are TRBV29-1 and TRBJ2-7; 7 nucleotides agree with TRBD1. Unmatched junction bases numbered 5, after V lost 0 bases and J lost 6 bases. The CDR3 has 13 amino acids. Per the germline V gene, CDR1 is SQVTM and CDR2 is ANQGSEA. The CDR3 bases are TGCAGCGTTGAAGAAGGGAACAGGGGCGAGCAGTACTTC. Translated, it gives CSVEEGNRGEQYF.

The chain couples TRBV4-2 to TRBJ2-3; 9 bases fit TRBD2. Germline V CDR1 and CDR2: LGHNA, YNFKEQ. The CDR3 has 20 residues. J gave up 3 bases and V 0 bases, and 16 bases lay outside the gene matches. The CDR3 DNA is TGTGCCAGCAGCCAAGATGGGACGCGGGAGGGCCGGTTTAGTACAGATACGCAGTATTTT. Protein product: CASSQDGTREGRFSTDTQYF.

The rearrangement links TRBV7-2 to TRBJ2-1; 9 bases are shared with TRBD2. V shed 1 base and J 5 bases; nucleotides not matched to a gene: 6. CDR1 and CDR2 (germline): SGHTA, FQGNSA. This CDR3 is 16 amino acids long. The CDR3 sequence: CASSLGLAGVHNEQFF. The CDR3 DNA reads as TGTGCCAGCAGCTTAGGGTTAGCGGGAGTCCACAATGAGCAGTTCTTC.

The V and J genes are TRBV30 and TRBJ2-3; no clear D gene. V shed 3 bases and J shed 0 bases, with 7 bases lying between them. Germline V gives CDR1 GTSNPN, CDR2 SVGIG (reference sequence). The CDR3 has 13 amino acids. The CDR3 DNA reads as TGTGCCTGGAGGAACTTTAGCACAGATACGCAGTATTTT. Amino acids: CAWRNFSTDTQYF.

This clonotype occurred a few times. The chain has TRBV4-1 and TRBJ1-5, with D possibly TRBD1 on 5 matching bases. V lost 1 base and J lost 2, with 9 bases in between. Germline V gene sequence: CDR1 MGHRA, CDR2 YSYEKL. This CDR3 is built from 15 residues. CDR3 residues: CASSQGGGGNQPQHF. The CDR3 DNA reads TGCGCCAGCAGCCAAGGGGGCGGGGGCAATCAGCCCCAGCATTTT.

The sample holds a few counts of this clonotype. J is TRBJ2-7 and V is TRBV4-2; D could derive from TRBD1 or TRBD2 (5 bases each). Trimming removed 1 base from V and 5 bases from J, with 15 bases in between. Germline CDR1 reads LGHNA; CDR2 reads YNFKEQ. The CDR3 is 15 residues long. CDR3 DNA: TGTGCCAGCAGCCAAGCGAGAGGGGTTTTCGACGAGCAGTACTTC. Amino acids: CASSQARGVFDEQYF.

The J gene is TRBJ2-4, the V gene TRBV3-1; D unresolved. Germline V gives CDR1 LGHDT, CDR2 YNNKEL (reference sequence). Trimming pared 4 bases from V and 4 bases from J, leaving 14 bases between. The CDR3 sequence is 15 residues long. The CDR3 loop reads CASSPHQGRKNIQYF. The DNA of the CDR3 is TGTGCCAGCAGCCCCCACCAAGGGCGAAAAAACATTCAGTACTTC.

This clonotype was counted between two and nine times. The chain has TRBV6-1 and TRBJ2-4; TRBD1 matches 7 bases. CDR1 MNHNS and CDR2 SASEGT come from the germline V gene. There are 15 residues in the CDR3. Trimming took 5 bases from V and 3 from J; bases not matched to a gene: 7. The CDR3 spells CASSRADRFKNIQYF. The CDR3 DNA reads as TGTGCCAGCAGTCGCGCGGACAGGTTCAAAAACATTCAGTACTTC.

This clonotype came up a few times. The chain recombines TRBV7-9 with TRBJ2-4, with 12 bases fitting TRBD2. V lost 5 bases to trimming and J lost 16 bases; unmatched junction nucleotides: 6. The length of the CDR3 is 12 residues. Germline V lookup: CDR1 SEHNR, CDR2 FQNEAQ (reference sequence). The CDR3 reads CASSPSGGAEYF. The CDR3 region has the DNA TGTGCCAGCAGCCCTAGCGGGGGGGCAGAATACTTC.

This clonotype was counted a few times. This chain joins TRBV3-1 and TRBJ1-6; TRBD1 matches at 9 bases. The CDR3 consists of 15 residues. Germline assignment: CDR1 LGHDT and CDR2 YNNKEL (reference sequence). The J segment lost 8 bases and the V segment lost 3 bases, leaving 5 bases of the junction unmatched. CDR3 residues: CASSQWDRVDSPLHF. CDR3 DNA sequence: TGTGCCAGCAGCCAGTGGGACAGGGTTGATTCACCCCTCCACTTT.

The sample holds a few counts of this clonotype. This chain uses TRBV12-3 or TRBV12-4 with TRBJ1-2, with a weak D call TRBD1 (6 bases). The CDR3 totals 12 residues. Trimming pared 5 bases from V and 12 bases from J, leaving 16 bases between. CDR3 in amino acids: CASSQRQAGNTF. The CDR3 DNA reads TGTGCCAGCAGTCAACGACAGGCTGGGAACACCTTC.

The sample holds a few counts of this clonotype. The chain couples TRBV29-1 to TRBJ2-3; TRBD1 agrees at 10 bases. Trimming took 7 bases from V and 2 from J; bases not matched to a gene: 6. This CDR3 comprises 14 residues. Germline values: CDR1 SQVTM, CDR2 ANQGSEA. CDR3 nucleotides: TGCAGCGCTAGGGACAGGGGTCCCACAGATACGCAGTATTTT. Protein: CSARDRGPTDTQYF.

This clonotype was observed a handful of times. The CDR3 protein is CASSQVNRVSGELFF. The DNA for the CDR3 is TGTGCCAGCAGCCAAGTGAACAGGGTGAGCGGGGAGCTGTTTTTT. The chain uses TRBV3-1 and TRBJ2-2, with a possible D match to TRBD1 (6 bases). CDR1 and CDR2 from the germline V gene are LGHDT and YNNKEL (reference sequence). V was cut by 1 base and J by 7 bases, with 13 bases left in between. This CDR3 has 15 residues.

J is TRBJ2-1 and V is TRBV28, with 7 bases that match TRBD1. Trimming removed 3 bases from V and 5 bases from J; junction bases left unmatched: 4. CDR3 length: 14 residues. From germline, CDR1 is MDHEN and CDR2 SYDVKM. CDR3 in DNA: TGTGCCAGCAGTTTTCCCCAGGGGGACAATGAGCAGTTCTTC. Its translation is CASSFPQGDNEQFF.

This clonotype has just a few counts. V gene TRBV12-3 or TRBV12-4 combines with J gene TRBJ2-1; D possibly corresponds to TRBD2 (5 bases). CDR3 length: 16 residues. Trimming left V 0 bases short and J 0 bases short, with 9 bases between. The CDR3 loop is CASSLARGSSYNEQFF. CDR3 bases: TGTGCCAGCAGTTTAGCTCGGGGTAGCTCCTACAATGAGCAGTTCTTC.